This is a list of T cell receptor beta chains from one sample in a study of blood T cell repertoires in COVID-19. The repertoire was sequenced with immunoSEQ multiplex PCR; TCRdb's copy has only in-frame clones and lacks some. The top ten hold more than 3% of the sample, which has under 200,000 clones, about four fifths seen once. The sequencing input was PBMCs or T cells enriched from blood (not recorded which). These receptors originate from an older woman who had recovered from COVID-19. The CDR3 runs from the conserved cysteine through the conserved F or W. D genes are given only for firm matches. Only some rows state a clone size, as once, few, many or a class for expanded clones.

clone_size: -
j_call: TRBJ2-3
v_call: TRBV29-1
d_call: TRBD1
cdr3_aa: CSGLTGARTDTQYF
cdr3_nt: TGCAGCGGCCTCACAGGGGCGCGCACAGATACGCAGTATTTT

clone_size: -
j_call: TRBJ2-5
v_call: TRBV18
d_call: -
cdr3_aa: CASSPEAKTQYF
cdr3_nt: TGTGCCAGCTCACCAGAAGCAAAGACCCAGTACTTC

clone_size: -
j_call: TRBJ1-2
v_call: TRBV5-6
d_call: TRBD1
cdr3_aa: CASSLVGDREAYGYTF
cdr3_nt: TGTGCCAGCAGCCTAGTGGGGGACAGGGAAGCCTATGGCTACACCTTC

clone_size: -
j_call: TRBJ1-2
v_call: TRBV18
d_call: -
cdr3_aa: CASSEGQGANYGYTF
cdr3_nt: TGTGCCAGCTCGGAAGGCCAGGGCGCTAACTATGGCTACACCTTC

clone_size: -
j_call: TRBJ2-5
v_call: TRBV5-6
d_call: -
cdr3_aa: CASSLDRVDVRETQYF
cdr3_nt: TGTGCCAGCAGCTTGGACAGGGTGGACGTTCGAGAGACCCAGTACTTC

clone_size: -
j_call: TRBJ1-6
v_call: TRBV5-1
d_call: -
cdr3_aa: CASSLGQSNSPLHF
cdr3_nt: TGCGCCAGCAGCTTGGGACAGTCTAATTCACCCCTCCACTTT

clone_size: -
j_call: TRBJ1-2
v_call: TRBV2
d_call: TRBD1
cdr3_aa: CASRDGTAAYGYTF
cdr3_nt: TGTGCCAGCAGAGACGGGACAGCAGCATATGGCTACACCTTC

clone_size: -
j_call: TRBJ2-7
v_call: TRBV29-1
d_call: -
cdr3_aa: CSVDQPGEKQYF
cdr3_nt: TGCAGCGTTGATCAACCAGGTGAAAAGCAGTACTTC

clone_size: few
j_call: TRBJ2-7
v_call: TRBV3-1/TRBV3-2
d_call: TRBD1
cdr3_aa: CASSLGQKFSYEQYF
cdr3_nt: TGTGCCAGCAGCTTGGGACAGAAGTTCTCCTACGAGCAGTACTTC

clone_size: -
j_call: TRBJ1-3
v_call: TRBV5-4
d_call: -
cdr3_aa: CASSLELSGNTIYF
cdr3_nt: TGTGCCAGCAGCTTGGAGCTCTCTGGAAACACCATATATTTT

clone_size: -
j_call: TRBJ2-3
v_call: TRBV19
d_call: TRBD2
cdr3_aa: CASSIGTSGRTSTDTQYF
cdr3_nt: TGTGCCAGTAGTATCGGCACTAGCGGAAGAACTAGCACAGATACGCAGTATTTT

clone_size: -
j_call: TRBJ1-1
v_call: TRBV19
d_call: -
cdr3_aa: CASRIRGPNTEAFF
cdr3_nt: TGTGCCAGTAGGATTAGGGGTCCGAACACTGAAGCTTTCTTT

clone_size: -
j_call: TRBJ1-3
v_call: TRBV28
d_call: -
cdr3_aa: CASSLTPRSGNTIYF
cdr3_nt: TGTGCCAGCAGTTTAACTCCGCGTTCTGGAAACACCATATATTTT

clone_size: once
j_call: TRBJ2-2
v_call: TRBV6-2/TRBV6-3
d_call: -
cdr3_aa: CASSYYGTPTGELFF
cdr3_nt: TGTGCCAGCAGTTATTACGGGACTCCCACCGGGGAGCTGTTTTTT